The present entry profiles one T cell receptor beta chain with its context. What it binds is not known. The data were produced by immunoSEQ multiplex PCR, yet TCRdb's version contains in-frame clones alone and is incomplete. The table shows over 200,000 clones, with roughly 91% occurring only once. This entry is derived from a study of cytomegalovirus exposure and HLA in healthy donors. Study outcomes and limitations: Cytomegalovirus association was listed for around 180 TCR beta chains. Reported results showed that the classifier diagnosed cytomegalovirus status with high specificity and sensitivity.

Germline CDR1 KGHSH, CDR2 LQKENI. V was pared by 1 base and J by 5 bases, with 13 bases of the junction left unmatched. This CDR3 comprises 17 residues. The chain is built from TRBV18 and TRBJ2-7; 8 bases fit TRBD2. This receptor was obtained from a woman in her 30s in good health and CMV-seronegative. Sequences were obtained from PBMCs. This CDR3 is CASSPLLGLAGVDEQYF. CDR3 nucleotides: TGTGCCAGCTCACCACTCCTTGGACTAGCAGGCGTCGACGAGCAGTACTTC.